This TCR beta chain derives from a study of CD8+ T cells in alopecia areata. Study at large: Treated patients were dosed with oral tofacitinib, taking 5 to 10 mg twice daily.

Treatment described: oral pan-JAK inhibitor, 5-10 mg twice daily. Extraction and reverse transcription of RNA yielded cDNA as the sequencing template. Profiled with immunoSEQ multiplex PCR; TCRdb holds only in-frame clones, not every one. Of about 140,000 clones detected, around 86% appear once; the ten largest clones hold less than 15%. This clone was observed many times. This specimen includes other DNA sequences encoding the same CDR3. V was pared by 2 bases and J by 1 base, with 9 bases between. The CDR3 length is 14 residues. CDR1 is SGDLS, CDR2 YYNGEE, per germline. The sequencing used CD8+ T cells sorted from blood, collected at week 4, from a patient treated with tofacitinib. The rearrangement links TRBV9 to TRBJ1-1, with D possibly TRBD1 on 5 matching bases. The receptor was derived from a human donor with alopecia areata. The CDR3 coding sequence is TGTGCCAGCAGCGTTGGGACGGAGAACACTGAAGCTTTCTTT. The encoded protein is CASSVGTENTEAFF.